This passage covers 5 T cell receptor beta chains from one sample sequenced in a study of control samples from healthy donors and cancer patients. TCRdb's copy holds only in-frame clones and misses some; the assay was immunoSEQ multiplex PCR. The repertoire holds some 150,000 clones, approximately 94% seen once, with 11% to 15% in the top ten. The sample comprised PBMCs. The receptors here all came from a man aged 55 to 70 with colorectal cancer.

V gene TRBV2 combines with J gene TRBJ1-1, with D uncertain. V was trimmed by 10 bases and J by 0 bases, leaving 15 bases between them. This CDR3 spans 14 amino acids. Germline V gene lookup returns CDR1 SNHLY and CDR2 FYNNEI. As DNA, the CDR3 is TGTGCCACAGCTGGGCGAGAATTGAACACTGAAGCTTTCTTT. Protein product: CATAGRELNTEAFF.

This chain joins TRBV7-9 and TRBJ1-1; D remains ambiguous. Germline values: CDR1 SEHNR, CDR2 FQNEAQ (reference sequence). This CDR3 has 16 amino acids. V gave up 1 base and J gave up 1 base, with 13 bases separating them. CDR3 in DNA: TGTGCCAGCAGCTTAGGAGGCATTCTGGGGAACACTGAAGCTTTCTTT. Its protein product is CASSLGGILGNTEAFF.

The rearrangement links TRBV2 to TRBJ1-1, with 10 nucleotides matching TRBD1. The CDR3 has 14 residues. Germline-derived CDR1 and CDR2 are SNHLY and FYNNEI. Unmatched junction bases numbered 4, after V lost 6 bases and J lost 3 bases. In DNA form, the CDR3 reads TGTGCCAGCAGGGACAGGGGGATCGACACTGAAGCTTTCTTT. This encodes CASRDRGIDTEAFF.

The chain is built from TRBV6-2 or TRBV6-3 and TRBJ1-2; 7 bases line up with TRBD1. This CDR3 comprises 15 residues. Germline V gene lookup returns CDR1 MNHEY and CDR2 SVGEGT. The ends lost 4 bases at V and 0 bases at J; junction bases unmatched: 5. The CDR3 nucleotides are TGTGCCAGCAGTTTAGACAGGGCGGCTAACTATGGCTACACCTTC. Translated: CASSLDRAANYGYTF.

The CDR3 reads CASSSTGTYNEQFF. CDR3 bases: TGTGCCAGCAGCTCCACAGGCACTTACAATGAGCAGTTCTTC. The gene calls are TRBV7-7 and TRBJ2-1, with D perhaps matching TRBD1 (5 bases). The ends were cut back, 4 bases at V and 4 bases at J, with 11 bases in the middle. Germline V gene data show CDR1 as SSHAT and CDR2 as FNYEAQ (reference sequence). The CDR3 totals 14 residues. Full variable domain (missing parts from reference TRBV7-7 and TRBJ2-1): GAGVSQSPRYKVTKRGQDVTLRCDPISSHATLYWYQQALGQGPEFLTYFNYEAQPDKSGLPSDRFSAERPEGSISTLTIQRTEQRDSAMYRCASSSTGTYNEQFFGPGTRLTVL.